What follows is one TCR beta chain and its context. This CDR3 is 14 amino acids long. Trimming cost V 4 bases and J 7 bases, with 11 bases left between them. Germline V gene data show CDR1 as LGHNA and CDR2 as YSLEER. TCRdb re-called the 5' RACE reads through MiXCR, storing one row per CDR3 protein. This table holds some 300,000 distinct CDR3 sequences, approximately 20% found once. The entry originates in a study of T-cell memory formation after mild COVID-19. This receptor was taken from a man between 18 and 29 years old who had mild COVID-19 (a few samples of this study predate the infection). Cell type and time point are not known. The rearrangement joins TRBV4-3 to TRBJ1-6, with D perhaps TRBD1 (6 bases). The sequenced sample consisted of PBMCs or a T cell subset sorted from them (not recorded which). The CDR3 nucleotides read TGCGCCAGCAGCCTTGGGGGCGTAAATTCACCCCTCCACTTT. Residues: CASSLGGVNSPLHF.